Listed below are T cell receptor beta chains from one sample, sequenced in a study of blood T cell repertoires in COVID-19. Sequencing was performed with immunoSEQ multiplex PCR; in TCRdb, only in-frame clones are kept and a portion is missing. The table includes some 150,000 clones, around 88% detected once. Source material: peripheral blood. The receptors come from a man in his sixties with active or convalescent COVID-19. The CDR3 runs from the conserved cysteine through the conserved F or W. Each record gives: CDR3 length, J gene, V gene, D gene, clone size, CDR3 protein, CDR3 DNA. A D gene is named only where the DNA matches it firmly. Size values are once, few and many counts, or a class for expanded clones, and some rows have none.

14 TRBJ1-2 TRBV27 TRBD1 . CASSGQGSGYGYTF TGTGCCAGCAGCGGACAGGGCTCGGGCTATGGCTACACCTTC
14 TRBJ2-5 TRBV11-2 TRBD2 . CASSRWERDSSQYF TGTGCCAGCAGCCGCTGGGAGCGGGACTCGTCCCAGTACTTC
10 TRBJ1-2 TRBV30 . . CAWSDSAYTF TGTGCCTGGAGCGACTCTGCCTACACCTTC
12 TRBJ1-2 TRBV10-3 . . CAISGREDGYTF TGTGCCATCAGTGGACGGGAAGATGGCTACACCTTC
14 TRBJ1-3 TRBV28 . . CASRSQGSGNTIYF TGTGCCAGCAGGTCCCAGGGGTCTGGAAACACCATATATTTT
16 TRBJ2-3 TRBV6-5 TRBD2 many CASSYTGTSGSNTQYF TGTGCCAGCAGTTACACCGGGACTAGCGGGAGTAATACGCAGTATTTT
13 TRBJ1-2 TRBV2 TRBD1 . CASRGQLPYGYTF TGTGCCAGTAGGGGACAGCTACCGTATGGCTACACCTTC
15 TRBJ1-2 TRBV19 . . CASSPLGRENYGYTF TGTGCCAGTAGTCCCCTGGGAAGGGAGAACTATGGCTACACCTTC
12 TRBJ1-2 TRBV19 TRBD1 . CASDGTGYGYTF TGTGCCAGTGATGGGACAGGGTACGGCTACACCTTC
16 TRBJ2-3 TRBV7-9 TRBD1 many CASSSPQGEPTDTQYF TGTGCCAGCAGCTCACCACAGGGGGAACCCACAGATACGCAGTATTTT
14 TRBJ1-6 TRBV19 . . CASTDSSYNSPLHF TGTGCCAGCACTGACAGCTCCTATAATTCACCCCTCCACTTT
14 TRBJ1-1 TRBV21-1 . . CASSNRTGNTEAFF TGTGCCAGCAGCAATAGGACAGGGAACACTGAAGCTTTCTTT
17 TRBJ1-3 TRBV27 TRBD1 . CASSSAMGTGSGNTIYF TGTGCCAGCAGTTCCGCGATGGGGACAGGCTCTGGAAACACCATATATTTT
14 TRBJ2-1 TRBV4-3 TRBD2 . CASSRGLAGGEQFF TGCGCCAGCAGCCGAGGACTAGCGGGGGGTGAGCAGTTCTTC
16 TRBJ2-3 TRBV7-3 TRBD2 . CASSLFGGRSADTQYF TGTGCCAGCAGCTTATTTGGCGGGAGGTCCGCAGATACGCAGTATTTT
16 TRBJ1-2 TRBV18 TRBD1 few CASSLPSGQGEGGYTF TGTGCCAGCTCACTTCCGTCGGGACAGGGGGAAGGCGGCTACACCTTC
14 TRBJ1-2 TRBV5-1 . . CASSLGQANYGYTF TGCGCCAGCAGCTTGGGACAGGCTAACTATGGCTACACCTTC
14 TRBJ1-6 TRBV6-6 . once CASSYSPVNSPLHF TGTGCCAGCAGTTACTCCCCAGTTAATTCACCCCTCCACTTT
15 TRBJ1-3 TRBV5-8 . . CASTLFSVTGNTIYF TGTGCCAGCACTCTGTTCTCAGTGACTGGAAACACCATATATTTT
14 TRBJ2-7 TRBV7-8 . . CASSLGGRGYEQYF TGTGCCAGCAGCTTAGGGGGAAGGGGCTACGAGCAGTACTTC
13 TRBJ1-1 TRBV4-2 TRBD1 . CASSHQGETEAFF TGTGCCAGCAGCCATCAGGGGGAAACTGAAGCTTTCTTT
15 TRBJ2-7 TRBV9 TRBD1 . CASSLKGTGGHEQYF TGTGCCAGCAGCTTGAAGGGGACAGGGGGCCACGAGCAGTACTTC
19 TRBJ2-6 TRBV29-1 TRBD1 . CSVEDHGQGNTSGANVLTF TGCAGCGTTGAAGATCACGGACAGGGGAACACCTCTGGGGCCAACGTCCTGACTTTC
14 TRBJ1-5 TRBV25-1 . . CASSRPGGNQPQHF TGTGCCAGCAGTCGGCCGGGGGGCAATCAGCCCCAGCATTTT
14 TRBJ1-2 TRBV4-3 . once CASSHPNEYYGYTF TGCGCCAGCAGCCACCCCAACGAGTACTATGGCTACACCTTC
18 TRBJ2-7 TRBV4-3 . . CASSQDLGGAGAKYEQYF TGCGCCAGCAGCCAAGATCTTGGGGGGGCGGGAGCAAAATACGAGCAGTACTTC
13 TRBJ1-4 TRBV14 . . CASSQGLNEKLFF TGTGCCAGCAGCCAGGGGCTTAATGAAAAACTGTTTTTT
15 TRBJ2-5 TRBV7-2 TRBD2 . CASSLVSGSGETQYF TGTGCCAGCAGCTTAGTTAGCGGGAGTGGGGAGACCCAGTACTTC
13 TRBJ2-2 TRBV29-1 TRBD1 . CSVGTGGTGELFF TGCAGCGTTGGGACAGGGGGCACCGGGGAGCTGTTTTTT
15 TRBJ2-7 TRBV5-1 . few CASSPGGTVTYEQYF TGCGCCAGCAGCCCGGGGGGCACGGTTACCTACGAGCAGTACTTC
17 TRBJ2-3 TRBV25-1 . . CASSEQRWSAGTDTQYF TGTGCCAGCAGTGAACAGCGGTGGAGCGCGGGGACAGATACGCAGTATTTT
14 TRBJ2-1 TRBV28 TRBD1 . CAAGGTGGLNEQFF TGTGCCGCCGGAGGGACAGGGGGTCTCAATGAGCAGTTCTTC
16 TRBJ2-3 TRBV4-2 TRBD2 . CASSQGVLAATDTQYF TGTGCCAGCAGCCAAGGGGTACTAGCGGCTACAGATACGCAGTATTTT
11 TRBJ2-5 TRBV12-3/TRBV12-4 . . CASSRRETQYF TGTGCCAGCAGCCGGAGGGAGACCCAGTACTTC
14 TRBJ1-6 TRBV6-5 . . CASSSGRYNSPLHF TGTGCCAGCAGTTCCGGTCGGTATAATTCACCCCTCCACTTT
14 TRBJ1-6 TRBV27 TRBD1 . CASSQTGTNSPLHF TGTGCCAGCAGTCAGACAGGGACTAATTCACCCCTCCACTTT
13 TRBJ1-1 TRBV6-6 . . CASSGGVGTEAFF TGTGCCAGCAGCGGAGGGGTCGGCACTGAAGCTTTCTTT
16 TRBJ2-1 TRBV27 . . CASRGLASWSYNEQFF TGTGCCAGCAGAGGCCTCGCTAGTTGGTCCTACAATGAGCAGTTCTTC
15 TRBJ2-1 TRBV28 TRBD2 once CASSSAGSSYNEQFF TGTGCCAGCAGTTCAGCGGGGAGCTCCTACAATGAGCAGTTCTTC
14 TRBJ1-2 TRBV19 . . CASSKGVTNYGYTF TGTGCCAGTTCGAAGGGGGTGACTAACTATGGCTACACCTTC
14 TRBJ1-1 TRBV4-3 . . CASSQGEGGTEAFF TGCGCCAGCAGCCAAGGGGAGGGTGGAACTGAAGCTTTCTTT
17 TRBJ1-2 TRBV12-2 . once CASRSPKARSPNYGYTF TGTGCAAGTCGCTCTCCAAAGGCGAGGAGCCCTAACTATGGCTACACCTTC
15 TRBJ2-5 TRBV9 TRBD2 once CASSALLAGLETQYF TGTGCCAGCAGCGCATTACTAGCGGGATTGGAGACCCAGTACTTC
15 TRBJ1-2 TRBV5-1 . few CASSPDGLGGYGYTF TGCGCCAGCAGCCCTGACGGTTTGGGGGGCTATGGCTACACCTTC
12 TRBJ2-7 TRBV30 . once CAWNPGRGAWYF TGTGCCTGGAATCCGGGGAGGGGGGCTTGGTACTTC
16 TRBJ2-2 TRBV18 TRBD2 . CASSPSLAGGGGELFF TGTGCCAGCTCACCAAGCCTAGCGGGCGGAGGCGGGGAGCTGTTTTTT